Below are 9 T cell receptor beta chains sequenced from a single sample in a study of molecular identifiers for immune sequencing clone quantification. In TCRdb, the PCR reads were re-called with MiXCR into one record per CDR3 protein. This table has a few hundred thousand distinct CDR3 sequences, roughly 26% appearing once. The sequenced sample consisted of naive CD8+ T cells from blood, with Jurkat cell RNA spiked in. Subset indicated: FACS-sorted CD8+CD4-CCR7+CD45RA+ naive T cells. The receptor set was obtained from a human donor in good health. Some libraries in this study had Jurkat cell RNA spiked in.

This clonotype was seen only a few times. The chain combines TRBV12-3 or TRBV12-4 with TRBJ2-2; 11 bases align to TRBD1. The CDR3 length is 15 residues. V was clipped by 4 bases and J by 3 bases; unmatched bases: 1. The CDR3 nucleotides are TGTGCCAGCAGTTCGGGACAGGGGGACACCGGGGAGCTGTTTTTT. Protein sequence: CASSSGQGDTGELFF.

This clonotype was counted only a few times. The rearrangement links TRBV29-1 to TRBJ2-1, with a tentative D call TRBD2 (6 bases). Germline CDR1 SQVTM, CDR2 ANQGSEA. V gave up 6 bases and J gave up 2 bases, with 26 bases separating them. This CDR3 is 18 amino acids long. CDR3 DNA sequence: TGCAGCGTCCTCACGACGGAACCTTTAGCGGAGCCCTACAATGAGCAGTTCTTC. Amino acid sequence: CSVLTTEPLAEPYNEQFF.

The V call is TRBV18, the J call TRBJ2-2; possible D gene TRBD1, 6 bases. V gave up 3 bases and J gave up 8 bases, with 16 bases separating them. The CDR3 has 15 amino acids. The germline CDR1 and CDR2 sequences are KGHSH and LQKENI. As DNA, the CDR3 is TGTGCCAGCTCACCGCCGCTCCAGGGGACGGGGGAGCTGTTTTTT. Translating gives CASSPPLQGTGELFF.

This clonotype was observed a few times. This sequence joins TRBV13 and TRBJ1-1; D may be TRBD1 (5 bases). Germline-derived CDR1 and CDR2 are PRHDT and FYEKMQ (reference sequence). The V and J ends lost 3 bases and 0 bases respectively, with 14 bases between them. CDR3 length: 16 amino acids. This CDR3 is CASSFFTGPMNTEAFF. DNA for the CDR3: TGTGCCAGCAGCTTTTTCACGGGACCGATGAACACTGAAGCTTTCTTT.

This clonotype was seen a handful of times. The chain employs TRBV7-7 and TRBJ2-3, with 10 bases identical to TRBD2. This CDR3 has 16 residues. The V gene end was trimmed by 1 base and the J gene end by 3 bases; junction bases not matched to a gene: 4. Germline values: CDR1 SSHAT, CDR2 FNYEAQ (reference sequence). The CDR3: CASSLGLAGETDTQYF. The CDR3, as DNA: TGTGCCAGCAGCTTAGGGCTAGCGGGGGAGACAGATACGCAGTATTTT.

This clonotype has ten or more counts. The genes are TRBV9 and TRBJ2-2; D unclear. Per germline, CDR1 SGDLS and CDR2 YYNGEE. This CDR3 comprises 13 residues. V was pared by 4 bases and J by 6 bases, with 10 bases between. The chain's CDR3 is CASSPGDAGELFF. CDR3 DNA sequence: TGTGCCAGCAGCCCGGGCGACGCCGGGGAGCTGTTTTTT.

This clonotype has at least ten counts. This sequence joins TRBV9 and TRBJ2-1; D is unclear. From germline, CDR1 is SGDLS and CDR2 YYNGEE. V was trimmed by 2 bases and J by 0 bases, leaving 15 bases between them. This CDR3 region has 17 residues. CDR3 bases: TGTGCCAGCAGCGTCACAGCTACACTGAGCTCCTACAATGAGCAGTTCTTC. The encoded protein is CASSVTATLSSYNEQFF.

This clonotype has at least ten counts. The V call is TRBV7-2, the J call TRBJ2-5; 11 nucleotides match TRBD2. V was clipped by 5 bases and J by 1 base; unmatched bases: 3. Per the germline V gene, CDR1 is SGHTA and CDR2 is FQGNSA. The CDR3 has 15 residues. The CDR3 protein is CASSTGTSGQETQYF. The DNA of the CDR3 is TGTGCCAGCAGCACCGGGACTAGCGGCCAAGAGACCCAGTACTTC.

There are a few counts of this clonotype. The chain couples TRBV6-2 or TRBV6-3 to TRBJ2-7; tentatively, D is TRBD2 (5 bases). The V and J ends lost 2 bases and 4 bases respectively, with 9 bases between them. Germline V gene lookup returns CDR1 MNHEY and CDR2 SVGEGT. The length of the CDR3 is 13 residues. The CDR3 DNA reads TGTGCCAGCAGTTACGGGAGTTGGTACGAGCAGTACTTC. Its translation: CASSYGSWYEQYF.